Reported below is one T cell receptor (beta chain). What it binds is unknown. Vbeta (60) and Jbeta (13) primers were used in the PCR. Profiling relied on immunoSEQ multiplex PCR, and the TCRdb table lists in-frame clones only, not all of them. The listing records around 190,000 clones. The data were taken from a study of cytomegalovirus exposure and HLA in healthy donors. Study-level points and caveats: The sole available immune exposure information was CMV serostatus. Cytomegalovirus association was listed for roughly 160 TCR beta chains. Later analysis indicated greater clonal expansion among HLA-associated TCR beta chains than among equally common other chains. In vitro testing confirmed three CMV-associated chains as specific for CMV antigens.

CDR3 length equals 14 residues. Trimming stripped 3 bases from V and 0 bases from J, with 11 bases between. In germline, CDR1 is SQVTM, CDR2 ANQGSEA. This receptor was identified in a woman in her twenties or thirties in good health and CMV-seropositive. What was sequenced was PBMCs. The gene calls are TRBV29-1 and TRBJ1-1; D might be TRBD1 (6 bases). As DNA, the CDR3 is TGCAGCGTTGAGACAGGAGTGTTGAACACTGAAGCTTTCTTT. Its protein product is CSVETGVLNTEAFF.